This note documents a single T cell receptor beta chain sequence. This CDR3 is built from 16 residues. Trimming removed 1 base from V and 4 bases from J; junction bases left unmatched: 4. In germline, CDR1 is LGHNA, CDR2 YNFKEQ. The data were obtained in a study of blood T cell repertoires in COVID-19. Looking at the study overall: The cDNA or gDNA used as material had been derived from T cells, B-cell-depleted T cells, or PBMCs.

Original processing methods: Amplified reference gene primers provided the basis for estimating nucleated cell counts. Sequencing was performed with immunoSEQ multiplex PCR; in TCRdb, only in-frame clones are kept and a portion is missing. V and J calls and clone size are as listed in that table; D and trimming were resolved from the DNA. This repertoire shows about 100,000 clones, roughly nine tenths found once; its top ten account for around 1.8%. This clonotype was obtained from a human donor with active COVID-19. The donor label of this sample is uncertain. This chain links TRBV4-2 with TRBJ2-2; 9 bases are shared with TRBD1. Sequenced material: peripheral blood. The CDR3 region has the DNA TGTGCCAGCAGCCAAGGCGGACAGGGGATCACCGGGGAGCTGTTTTTT. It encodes CASSQGGQGITGELFF.